This TCR beta chain originates from a study of low-dose radiotherapy and immunotherapy resistance in tumors. Study context: Every 2 weeks, cohort 1 got 0.5 Gy, reaching 6.5 Gy to the planning target volume. On an every-two-weeks schedule, patients received intravenous nivolumab 240 mg, along with ipilimumab 1 mg/kg every six weeks. Intravenous cyclophosphamide at 200 mg/m2 preceded radiation and immunotherapy by one day, every two weeks.

First-strand cDNA relied on TRAV- and TRBV-specific primers spanning alpha and beta chains. A constant-region primer paired with the V-primer adapter amplified TCRs over 20 PCR cycles. MiXCR, applied by TCRdb to the reads, yields one record per CDR3 protein. The sample shows some 60,000 distinct CDR3 sequences, 26% of them seen only once. Time point noted: before trial treatment. The therapy administered to donors comprised nivolumab, ipilimumab, aspirin, low-dose cyclophosphamide and low-dose radiotherapy. The germline V gene has CDR1 LNHDA and CDR2 SQIVND (reference sequence). The CDR3 loop spans 13 amino acids. V lost 5 bases, J lost 3 bases, and 9 bases lay in between. This clonotype occurred many times.

The chain is built from TRBV19 and TRBJ2-3; D may be TRBD1 (6 bases). The receptor's source is a male donor with rectosigmoid adenocarcinoma. The sequences come from PBMCs, collected before treatment. The CDR3 sequence: CASSSGTTDTQYF. In DNA, the CDR3 is TGTGCCAGTAGTTCAGGGACAACAGATACGCAGTATTTT. The variable domain in full, with the rest retrieved from reference TRBV19 and TRBJ2-3, is DGGITQSPKYLFRKEGQNVTLSCEQNLNHDAMYWYRQDPGQGLRLIYYSQIVNDFQKGDIAEGYSVSREKKESFPLTVTSAQKNPTAFYLCASSSGTTDTQYFGPGTRLTVL.